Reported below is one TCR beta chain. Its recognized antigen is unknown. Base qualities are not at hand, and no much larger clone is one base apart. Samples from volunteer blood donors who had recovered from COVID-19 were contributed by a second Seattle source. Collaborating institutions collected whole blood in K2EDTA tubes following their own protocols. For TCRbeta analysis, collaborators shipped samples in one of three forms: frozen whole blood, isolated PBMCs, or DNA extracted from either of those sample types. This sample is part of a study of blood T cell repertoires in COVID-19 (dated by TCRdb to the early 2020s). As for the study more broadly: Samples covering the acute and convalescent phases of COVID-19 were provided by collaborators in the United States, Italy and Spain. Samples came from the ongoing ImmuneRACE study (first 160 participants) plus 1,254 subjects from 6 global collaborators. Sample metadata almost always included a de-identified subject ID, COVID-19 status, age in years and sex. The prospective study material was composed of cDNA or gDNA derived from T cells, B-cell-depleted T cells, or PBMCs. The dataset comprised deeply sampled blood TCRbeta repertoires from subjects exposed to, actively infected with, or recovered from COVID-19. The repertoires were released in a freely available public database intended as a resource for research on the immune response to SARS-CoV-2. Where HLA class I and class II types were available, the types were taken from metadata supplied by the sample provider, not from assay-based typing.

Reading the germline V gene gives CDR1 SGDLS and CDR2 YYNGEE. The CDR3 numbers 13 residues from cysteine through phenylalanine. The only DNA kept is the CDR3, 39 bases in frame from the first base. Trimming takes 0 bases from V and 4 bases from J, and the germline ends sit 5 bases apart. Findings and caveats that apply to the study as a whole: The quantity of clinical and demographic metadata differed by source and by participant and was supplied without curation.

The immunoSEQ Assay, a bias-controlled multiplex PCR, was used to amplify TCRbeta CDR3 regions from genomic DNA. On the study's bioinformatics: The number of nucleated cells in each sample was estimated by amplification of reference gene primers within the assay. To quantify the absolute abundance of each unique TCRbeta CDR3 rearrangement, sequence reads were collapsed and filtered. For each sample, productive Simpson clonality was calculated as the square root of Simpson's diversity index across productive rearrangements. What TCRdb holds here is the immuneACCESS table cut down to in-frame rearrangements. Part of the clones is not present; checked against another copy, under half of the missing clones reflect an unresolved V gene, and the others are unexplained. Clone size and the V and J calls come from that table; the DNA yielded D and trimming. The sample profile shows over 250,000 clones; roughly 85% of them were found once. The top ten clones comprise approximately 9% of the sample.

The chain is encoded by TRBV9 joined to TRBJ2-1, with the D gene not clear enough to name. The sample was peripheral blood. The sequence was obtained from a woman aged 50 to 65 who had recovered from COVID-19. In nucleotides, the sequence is TGTGCCAGCAGCGTAGCTGCGTACAATGAGCAGTTCTTC. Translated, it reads CASSVAAYNEQFF.